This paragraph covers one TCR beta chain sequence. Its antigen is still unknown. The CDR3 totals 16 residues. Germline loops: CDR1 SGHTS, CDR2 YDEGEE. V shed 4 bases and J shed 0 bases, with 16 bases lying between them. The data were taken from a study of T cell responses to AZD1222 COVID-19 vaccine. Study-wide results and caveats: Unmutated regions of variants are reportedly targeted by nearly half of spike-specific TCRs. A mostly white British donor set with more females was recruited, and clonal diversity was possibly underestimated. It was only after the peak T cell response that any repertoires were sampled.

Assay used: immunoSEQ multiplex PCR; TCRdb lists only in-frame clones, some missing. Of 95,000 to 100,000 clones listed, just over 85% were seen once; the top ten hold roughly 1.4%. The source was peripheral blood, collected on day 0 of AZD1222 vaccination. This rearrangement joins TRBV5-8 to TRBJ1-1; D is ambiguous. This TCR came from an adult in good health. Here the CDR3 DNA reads TGTGCCAGCAGCCACAAGGGCACTTCCATGAACACTGAAGCTTTCTTT. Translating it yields CASSHKGTSMNTEAFF.